The entry below gives a single TCR beta chain sequence along with its context. No antigen is known for it. This CDR3 has 10 amino acids. The ends were cut back, 7 bases at V and 0 bases at J, with 0 bases in the middle. In germline, CDR1 is SEHNR, CDR2 FQNEAQ (reference sequence). This entry comes from a study of beta chain features in type 1 diabetes. General study findings and limits: Lower insertion and higher deletion counts appeared at VDJ junctions in type 1 diabetes patients. Overrepresentation of cells with high TCR expression could result from cDNA sequencing.

The investigators reverse transcribed all of the isolated RNA, so they sequenced expressed TCRB transcripts. There were 3 million to 4 million reads on average in the naive, central memory and regulatory T cell samples. Assay used: immunoSEQ multiplex PCR; TCRdb lists only in-frame clones, some missing. The repertoire has 430,000 or so clones, 9.5% to 12% of them found once; the top ten carry less than 0.06%. The source material was naive CD4+ T cells from blood. The clonotype was recovered from a woman aged 18-29 years in good health. This sequence joins TRBV7-9 and TRBJ1-1; D remains unclear. CDR3 loop: CASMNTEAFF. In nucleotides, the CDR3 is TGTGCCAGCATGAACACTGAAGCTTTCTTT.